The T cell receptor (beta chain) under discussion was sequenced for a study of graft-versus-host responses after intestinal transplantation. Study overall: Multivisceral, liver-intestinal, or isolated intestinal grafts were transplanted into recipients. Once they had received anti-thymocyte globulin induction, all recipients took tacrolimus and steroids for roughly three years. Study conclusions and caveats: Early post-transplant falls in HvG clones accompanied the peak levels of circulating GvH clones.

CDR3 length: 11 amino acids. Deletions cut 0 bases from V and 5 bases from J, with 0 bases between. In germline, CDR1 is SGHTA, CDR2 FQGNSA. This clone was counted a few times. The antigen remains undetermined. Clones were read by immunoSEQ multiplex PCR, and TCRdb kept only the in-frame ones, dropping some. The data contain about 90,000 clones, 94% of them seen just once; the ten biggest clones take up about 0.2%. Sequencing was performed on unstimulated CD4+ T cells sorted from spleen or lymph node cells, taken before transplant. The TCR was taken from a human donor who was the organ donor for an intestinal transplant. This chain connects TRBV7-2 to TRBJ2-3; no clear D. Here the CDR3 DNA reads TGTGCCAGCAGCTTAGCAGATACGCAGTATTTT. It codes for CASSLADTQYF.